This TCR beta chain appears in the sequencing data of a study of CD8+ T cells in alopecia areata. For this clone: Antigen specificity is unknown.

RNA, once extracted, was reverse transcribed into cDNA for use as the sequencing template. Profiled with immunoSEQ multiplex PCR; TCRdb holds only in-frame clones, not every one. Here the sample spans about 130,000 clones, around 50% being singletons. Germline lookup yields CDR1 LGHNA and CDR2 YSLEER. Deletions cut 6 bases from V and 4 bases from J, with 9 bases between. The CDR3 runs 12 residues. Study-wide findings and caveats: Both scalp clonality and the expanded CD8+ clones among the top 100 showed a significant decrease with tofacitinib. With just one nonresponder, it is still uncertain whether baseline CD8+ expansion relates to response.

Treatment described: oral pan-JAK inhibitor, 5-10 mg twice daily. Alopecia areata patients provided lesional scalp punch biopsies and peripheral blood, both collected for the study. This chain uses TRBV4-3 with TRBJ1-2; D unclear. The specimen was CD8+ T cells sorted from blood, collected at week 4, from a patient treated with tofacitinib. The source is a human donor with alopecia areata. The CDR3 region has the DNA TGCGCCAGCAGGGACGGAGGCTATGGCTACACCTTC. It encodes CASRDGGYGYTF.